This T cell receptor beta chain is drawn from a study of blood T cell repertoires in COVID-19. CDR3 length: 15 amino acids. Trimming took 2 bases from V and 6 from J; bases not matched to a gene: 7. Germline V gene lookup returns CDR1 SGHDT and CDR2 YYEEEE. Clones were sequenced by immunoSEQ multiplex PCR, and TCRdb holds only the in-frame ones, with some missing. This table holds 60,000 to 65,000 clones, 55% to 80% found once. This chain joins TRBV5-6 and TRBJ2-1, with 8 bases fitting TRBD2. This clonotype was obtained from a woman between 65 and 79 years old with COVID-19, enrolled during active disease. Sequencing was done on a sample of peripheral blood. The CDR3 DNA reads as TGTGCCAGCAGCTTCGAGGTAGCGGGACCCAATGAGCAGTTCTTC. Protein product: CASSFEVAGPNEQFF.